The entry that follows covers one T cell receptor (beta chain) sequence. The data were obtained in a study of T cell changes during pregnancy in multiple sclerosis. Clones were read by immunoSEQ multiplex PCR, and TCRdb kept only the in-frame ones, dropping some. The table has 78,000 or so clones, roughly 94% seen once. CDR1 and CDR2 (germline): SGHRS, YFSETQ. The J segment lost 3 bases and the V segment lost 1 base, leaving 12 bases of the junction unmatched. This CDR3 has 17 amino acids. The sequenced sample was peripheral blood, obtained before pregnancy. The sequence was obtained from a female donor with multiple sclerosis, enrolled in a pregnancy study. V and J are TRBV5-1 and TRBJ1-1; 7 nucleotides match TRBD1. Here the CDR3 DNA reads TGCGCCAGCAGCTTGACAGGGGACCTCTTAAGGCACACTGAAGCTTTCTTT. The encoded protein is CASSLTGDLLRHTEAFF.